This T cell receptor beta chain appears in the sequencing data of a study of blood T cell repertoires in COVID-19. The table came from immunoSEQ multiplex PCR; TCRdb's copy has only in-frame clones and leaves some out. Counted here are some 530,000 clones, 70% to 90% occurring once; the ten biggest clones make up about 3.2%. Sequencing used peripheral blood. This receptor was taken from a human donor in a cohort sampled during active COVID-19.

The CDR3 protein is CASSRSSGSKADTQYF. The CDR3 DNA reads as TGTGCCAGTAGTAGGTCTAGCGGGAGCAAAGCAGATACGCAGTATTTT. V gene TRBV19 combines with J gene TRBJ2-3; 10 bases are shared with TRBD2. Germline-derived CDR1 and CDR2 are LNHDA and SQIVND (reference sequence). Trimming at V came to 4 bases and at J to 4 bases, leaving 8 bases not matched to a gene. This CDR3 is built from 16 residues.